This T cell receptor beta chain comes out of a study of CD4 T cells in relation to SARS-CoV-2 and coronaviruses (dated by TCRdb to the early 2020s). Regarding the complete study: In the ViraFEST assay, PBMCs were cultured with antigen for nine to ten days, after which TCR beta CDR3s were sequenced to identify clonal expansions specific to the antigen. The study assessed, at the TCR clonotype level, memory CD4+ T cell crossreactivity between SARS-CoV-2 and common cold coronavirus spike proteins. Expansion assays from other donors in the study were sequenced with a different, Illumina-based TCR-beta assay. The Adaptive Biotechnologies TCR-sequencing kit was used to sequence samples from a few pre-COVID donors and the naive versus memory experiments, whereas other data were Illumina-based. The negative reference condition was either a culture with an HIV-1 Nef peptide pool or a culture with no peptide. Patient-derived lymphoblastoid cell lines were used to map the HLA restriction of shared crossreactive spike epitopes.

Note on this clone: It has no known antigen specificity. Qualities for individual bases were not recorded, and no much larger clone is one base off.

V is clipped by 6 bases and J by 7 bases, and the sequence between their germline boundaries is 7 bases long. From cysteine to phenylalanine, the CDR3 is 11 amino acids long. CDR3 DNA only is kept here, 33 bases in frame from base 1. Via the germline V gene, CDR1 is SGHTA and CDR2 FQGNSA. CD4+ T cells from unexposed donors were collected before the COVID-19 pandemic (2011-2018). After around 10 days of culture, CD4+ T cells were isolated with the EasySep CD4+ T cell isolation kit. As cell numbers permitted, CD4+ T cells from unexposed donors were tested for reactivity to SARS-CoV-2 S and N and to four common cold coronavirus spike pools. Each well held 2 million to 2.5 million PBMCs cultured in IMDM containing around 5% human AB serum and approximately 9 IU/ml IL-2. Half of the culture medium was replaced with fresh IL-2-containing medium on days 3 and 7. Each peptide culture condition was generally run in triplicate replicate wells. The leukapheresis product for the unexposed donors was obtained through commercial purchase. Ficoll-Paque PLUS gradient centrifugation was used to isolate PBMCs from either whole blood or leukapheresis product. The PBMCs went either fresh into the expansion assay or into cryopreservation at -140 degrees C. The QIAamp Micro DNA Kit was used to extract genomic DNA from the CD4+ T cells.

The library was built by means of the immunoSEQ multiplex PCR assay. The study's own analysis went as follows. During preprocessing, nonproductive sequences were removed, as were CDR3s that did not start with C, did not end with F or W, or were shorter than 7 amino acids. Antigen-specific clonotypes were called with the MANAFEST web app on the basis of expansion relative to the reference and to other culture wells. To be counted as positive, a clone had to show significant expansion compared with the reference culture, at an FDR below 0.05, in 2 of 3 replicate wells. Positive clones also required significant expansion versus all other tandem wells and an odds ratio above 5. After three terminal residues were trimmed from each end, CDR3 homology was quantified as pairwise Levenshtein distance using the stringdist R package. Held by TCRdb, this immuneACCESS table contains in-frame sequences only and omits some clones. Under half of the omission traces to an unresolved V gene where checked; the cause of the rest is unknown. D and trimming come from the DNA, and the V and J calls and clone size come from that table. In all, the sample holds 20,000 to 25,000 clones, and approximately 68% of those were seen once. Together, the top ten hold around 20% of the sample.

Beyond this particular receptor, the publication reports: Because no donor provided both pre-pandemic and post-infection samples, tracing the source of pre-existing responses was limited. The study was constrained by small numbers of patients and of tested TCRs. Significantly weaker SARS-CoV-2-driven expansion was shown by crossreactive clones than by monoreactive clones, consistent with antigenic imprinting. About 65% of donors had memory CD4+ clonotypes that crossrecognized SARS-CoV-2 and at least one common cold coronavirus spike. Because the crossreactivity analysis focused on spike protein, crossreactivity against other viral proteins was not assessed.

This TCR was sampled from a human donor in good health. Sequenced input: CD4+ T cells from PBMCs, cultured in vitro. This chain is built from TRBV7-2 and TRBJ2-1, with the D gene not clear enough to name. The CDR3 protein sequence reads: CASRNTNEQFF. In nucleotides, the sequence is TGTGCCAGCAGGAACACGAATGAGCAGTTCTTC.